This TCR beta chain comes out of a study of blood T cell repertoires in COVID-19. Study-level background: Sites in the United States, Italy and Spain provided acute and convalescent COVID-19 samples. The analysed material was cDNA or gDNA that came from T cells, B-cell-depleted T cells, or PBMCs.

CDR1 is SGHNT, CDR2 YYREEE, per germline (reference sequence). The CDR3 length is 18 residues. The trim removed 3 bases at V and 11 bases at J, leaving 22 bases unmatched. In the authors' methods: Scientists estimated how many nucleated cells there were by amplifying reference gene primers. This table comes from immunoSEQ multiplex PCR, and its TCRdb copy is limited to in-frame clones, with some not included. The V and J calls and clone size come from that table; D and trimming were worked out from the DNA. This table holds nearly 95,000 clones, around four fifths found once. V gene TRBV5-4 combines with J gene TRBJ2-5, with 10 bases lining up with TRBD2. The TCR was taken from a human donor in a cohort sampled during active COVID-19. Sequencing was carried out using peripheral blood. As DNA, the CDR3 is TGTGCCAGCAGCTCGCCGGCGCCAGCGGGAGGGCCCGGCAGTGCTCAGTACTTC. As protein: CASSSPAPAGGPGSAQYF.